Sequencing of this T cell receptor beta chain was carried out in a study of blood T cells in healthy people across ages. Turning to the study itself: Template switching recovered approximately one barcoded beta molecule for every two T cells. Findings and caveats of the study: Unsorted PBMC material precluded a definitive naive versus antigen-experienced comparison.

Details on this clonotype: The antigen is undetermined. At one boundary the junction diverges from the germline segment, which might be a read error.

The CDR3 spans 17 residues. The germline V gene encodes CDR1 SGHDT and CDR2 YYEEEE. Together with a sample-barcoded 5' primer, a J-beta primer mix was included in a second PCR lasting about 6 to 11 cycles. One entry per CDR3 protein results from TCRdb running MiXCR on the 5' RACE reads. The table lists fewer than 2,000,000 distinct CDR3 sequences, about two fifths of them singletons, with more than 20% in the top ten. The rearrangement uses TRBV5-6 and TRBJ2-6; D may be TRBD1 or TRBD2 (5 bases each). The sequencing sample was made of blood. The origin of this receptor is a human donor in good health. CDR3 nucleotides: TGTGCCAGCAGCTCCGGGACGTGGGTATCTGGGGCCAACGTCCGGACTTTC. It encodes CASSSGTWVSGANVRTF. Full variable domain (missing parts from reference TRBV5-6 and TRBJ2-6): DAGVTQSPTHLIKTRGQQVTLRCSPKSGHDTVSWYQQALGQGPQFIFQYYEEEERQRGNFPDRFSGHQFPNYSSELNVNALLLGDSALYLCASSSGTWVSGANVRTFGAGSRLTVL.